The T cell receptor (beta chain) described here comes from a study of graft-versus-host responses after intestinal transplantation. Study-wide context: All recipients got anti-thymocyte globulin induction, then tacrolimus and steroids for approximately 3 years. Study-wide results and limits: The presence of high graft-versus-host to host-versus-graft clonal ratios in allografts characterized patients with graft-donor T cell macrochimerism. GvH clones were found in recipient marrow; some appeared first in ileum or blood.

Profiling relied on immunoSEQ multiplex PCR, and the TCRdb table lists in-frame clones only, not all of them. The repertoire consists of some 87,000 clones, with 80% to 95% occurring once and the leading ten covering about 0.3%. Notes on this clone: The antigen remains unidentified.

The germline V and J ends were trimmed by 3 bases and 7 bases, with 4 bases remaining between them. Germline loops: CDR1 KGHSH, CDR2 LQKENI. This CDR3 has 11 amino acids. The receptor was isolated from a human donor who received an intestinal transplant. The material sequenced was unstimulated CD4+ T cells sorted from spleen or lymph node cells, taken before intestinal transplant. The chain recombines TRBV18 with TRBJ1-3, with D uncertain. The CDR3 spells CASSPENTIYF. CDR3 DNA sequence: TGTGCCAGCTCACCGGAGAACACCATATATTTT. Variable domain in full (rest from reference TRBV18 and TRBJ1-3): NAGVMQNPRHLVRRRGQEARLRCSPMKGHSHVYWYRQLPEEGLKFMVYLQKENIIDESGMPKERFSAEFPKEGPSILRIQQVVRGDSAAYFCASSPENTIYFGEGSWLTVV.